The T cell receptor beta chain under discussion was sequenced for a study of blood T cell repertoires in COVID-19. Study-level background: Specimens from acute and convalescent COVID-19 originated in the United States, Italy and Spain.

Germline CDR1 reads SGHNT; CDR2 reads YYREEE (reference sequence). The CDR3 runs 15 residues. V gave up 0 bases and J gave up 0 bases, with 8 bases separating them. Authors' processing steps: From reference gene primer amplification, estimates of nucleated cell counts were derived. Profiling relied on immunoSEQ multiplex PCR, and the TCRdb table lists in-frame clones only, not all of them. V and J calls and clone size are given by that table; D and trimming were obtained from the DNA. The data show some 21,000 clones, about 88% seen once. Sequencing was carried out using peripheral blood. V is TRBV5-4 and J is TRBJ2-3; D uncertain. This TCR was sampled from a human donor with active COVID-19. The donor label of this sample is uncertain. CDR3 amino acids: CASSLGLPSTDTQYF. DNA of the CDR3: TGTGCCAGCAGCTTGGGACTGCCTAGCACAGATACGCAGTATTTT.